These 18 T cell receptor beta chains share one sample of origin, sequenced in a study of cytomegalovirus exposure and HLA in healthy donors (dated by TCRdb to 2016 to 2017). Libraries were made using the immunoSEQ multiplex PCR assay. What TCRdb holds here is the immuneACCESS table cut down to in-frame rearrangements. Part of the clones is not present; checked against another copy, under half of the missing clones reflect an unresolved V gene, and the others are unexplained. This sample holds about 110,000 clones; around 82% were observed only once. The ten largest make up about 2.9% of the sample. Sequencing was done on a sample of PBMCs. The receptors were sampled from a woman under 30 in good health and CMV-seronegative.

The CDR3 sequence: CASSSSGGASTGELFF. Here the CDR3 DNA reads TGTGCCAGCAGCTCAAGCGGGGGGGCCAGCACCGGGGAGCTGTTTTTT. The V gene is TRBV27, the J gene TRBJ2-2; TRBD2 aligns across 10 bases. The CDR3 extends over 16 amino acids. Trimming cost V 6 bases and J 4 bases; bases outside gene matches: 8. CDR1 and CDR2 from the germline V gene are MNHEY and SMNVEV (reference sequence).

The gene calls are TRBV10-1 and TRBJ1-1; TRBD1 agrees at 8 bases. The ends lost 2 bases at V and 4 bases at J; junction bases unmatched: 9. CDR3 length: 16 residues. Per germline, CDR1 WNHNN and CDR2 SYGVQD (reference sequence). The CDR3 nucleotides read TGCGCCAGCAGTGAGAAACAGGGGGACGTGGGCACTGAAGCTTTCTTT. Translation gives CASSEKQGDVGTEAFF.

The gene calls are TRBV18 and TRBJ1-4, with D uncertain. Trimming left V 6 bases short and J 4 bases short, with 3 bases between. Germline V lookup: CDR1 KGHSH, CDR2 LQKENI. This CDR3 region has 11 residues. CDR3 coding DNA: TGTGCCAGCTCTAATAATGAAAAACTGTTTTTT. Translated: CASSNNEKLFF.

The chain employs TRBV4-1 and TRBJ1-1; D remains ambiguous. V lost 4 bases to trimming and J lost 8 bases, with 14 bases between them. The CDR3 loop spans 13 amino acids. Per the germline V gene, CDR1 is MGHRA and CDR2 is YSYEKL. In nucleotides, the CDR3 is TGCGCCAGCAGCCGTAGTGGCGGCTTAGAAGCTTTCTTT. This sequence encodes CASSRSGGLEAFF.

The chain employs TRBV29-1 and TRBJ2-2; D may be TRBD2 (5 bases). The CDR3 consists of 14 residues. In germline, CDR1 is SQVTM, CDR2 ANQGSEA. Trimming cost V 6 bases and J 8 bases, with 19 bases left between them. CDR3 DNA: TGCAGCGTACCGGCCCCCAACCTAGCTGGGGAGCTGTTTTTT. Encoded protein: CSVPAPNLAGELFF.

J is TRBJ1-2 and V is TRBV6-5, with D unclear. CDR3 size: 13 residues. The ends were cut back, 11 bases at V and 6 bases at J, with 19 bases in the middle. Germline CDR1 MNHEY, CDR2 SVGAGI. The DNA for the CDR3 is TGTGCCCGCACGGCCCGGGATCACGATGGCTACACCTTC. Translating gives CARTARDHDGYTF.

This rearrangement joins TRBV5-1 to TRBJ2-7; D is uncertain. This CDR3 region has 12 residues. Deletions cut 1 base from V and 2 bases from J, with 4 bases between. Germline CDR1 SGHRS, CDR2 YFSETQ. CDR3 bases: TGCGCCAGCAGCTTGACTGCCTACGAGCAGTACTTC. It encodes CASSLTAYEQYF.

The V gene is TRBV6-5, the J gene TRBJ1-5; D remains unclear. The length of the CDR3 is 9 residues. Germline CDR1 MNHEY, CDR2 SVGAGI. Trimming removed 8 bases from V and 15 bases from J, with 11 bases in between. CDR3 sequence reads: CASSPNRHF. The DNA of the CDR3 is TGTGCCAGCTCCCCTAATCGGCATTTT.

This clone was detected only once. The rearrangement links TRBV7-3 to TRBJ1-1; D unresolved. V lost 1 base and J 1 base, leaving 7 bases between the germline ends. CDR1 is SGHTA, CDR2 FQGTGA, per germline. The CDR3 consists of 14 residues. CDR3 nucleotide sequence: TGTGCCAGCAGCTTAAGTGGGCAGAACACTGAAGCTTTCTTT. It is translated as CASSLSGQNTEAFF.

This rearrangement joins TRBV2 to TRBJ1-1, with 9 bases that match TRBD1. Germline values: CDR1 SNHLY, CDR2 FYNNEI. V lost 7 bases to trimming and J lost 1 base; unmatched junction nucleotides: 4. This CDR3 comprises 14 residues. The CDR3 DNA sequence: TGTGCCAGCACTGTGGGACAGGGGAACACTGAAGCTTTCTTT. Translated: CASTVGQGNTEAFF.

The V gene is TRBV27, the J gene TRBJ2-2; 7 bases agree with TRBD1. The V gene's germline CDR1 is MNHEY and CDR2 SMNVEV (reference sequence). The CDR3 contains 15 residues. V lost 8 bases, J lost 7 bases, and 13 bases stayed unmatched. DNA for the CDR3: TGTGCCAGCCGAACGGAGACAGGGCTGGTCGGGGAGCTGTTTTTT. It codes for CASRTETGLVGELFF.

The J gene is TRBJ2-5, the V gene TRBV7-9; 10 bases match TRBD2. Germline CDR1 and CDR2: SEHNR and FQNEAQ (reference sequence). The CDR3 consists of 15 residues. The V and J ends lost 4 bases and 5 bases, in that order; junction bases with no gene match: 7. The CDR3 here is CASSSLAGGGETQYF. The CDR3 nucleotides read TGTGCCAGCAGCTCCTTAGCGGGGGGCGGGGAGACCCAGTACTTC.

This rearrangement joins TRBV28 to TRBJ1-2, with D hard to call. This CDR3 region has 12 residues. Between the trimmed V and J ends, which lost 4 bases and 7 bases, there was a span of 10 bases. The V gene's germline CDR1 is MDHEN and CDR2 SYDVKM. The CDR3 DNA follows: TGTGCCAGCAGTTCCACGCGAGTTGGCTACACCTTC. Its protein product is CASSSTRVGYTF.

The CDR3 DNA follows: TGTGCCAGCAGGGGAGAAGCGGGCCGGTGGGGCTATGGCTACACCTTC. It yields the protein CASRGEAGRWGYGYTF. The chain recombines TRBV28 with TRBJ1-2; no firm D call. From germline, CDR1 is MDHEN and CDR2 SYDVKM. V gave up 6 bases and J gave up 4 bases, with 21 bases separating them. The CDR3 is made up of 16 amino acids.

The genes are TRBV28 and TRBJ1-1, with TRBD1 matching 7 bases. Germline V gene sequence: CDR1 MDHEN, CDR2 SYDVKM. V shed 5 bases, J shed 11 bases, and the junction held 5 bases outside the gene matches. This CDR3 comprises 11 residues. The CDR3 reads CASSTTGEAFF. CDR3 in DNA: TGTGCCAGCAGTACTACAGGGGAGGCTTTCTTT.

The genes are TRBV25-1 and TRBJ2-7; D is ambiguous. This CDR3 contains 13 residues. Germline CDR1 is MGHDK and CDR2 is SYGVNS. Between the trimmed V and J ends, which lost 2 bases and 4 bases, there was a span of 9 bases. This CDR3 reads CASSETFLYEQYF. CDR3 DNA sequence: TGTGCCAGCAGTGAAACGTTTCTATACGAGCAGTACTTC.

The chain combines TRBV2 with TRBJ2-3; tentatively, D is TRBD1 (5 bases). The germline V gene encodes CDR1 SNHLY and CDR2 FYNNEI. Trimming pared 4 bases from V and 6 bases from J, leaving 11 bases between. This CDR3 comprises 13 residues. CDR3 sequence (DNA): TGTGCCAGCAGTGCAGGGTTGAGGGATACGCAGTATTTT. It translates to CASSAGLRDTQYF.

The chain has TRBV7-8 and TRBJ1-2; D gene ambiguous. Germline CDR1 and CDR2: SGHVS and FQNEAQ. The CDR3 runs 14 residues. Deletions cut 1 base from V and 6 bases from J, with 12 bases between. CDR3: CASSLGSFTDGYTF. As DNA, the CDR3 is TGTGCCAGCAGCTTAGGTTCCTTCACGGATGGCTACACCTTC. Variable domain in full (rest from reference TRBV7-8 and TRBJ1-2): GAGVSQSPRYKVAKRGQDVALRCDPISGHVSLFWYQQALGQGPEFLTYFQNEAQLDKSGLPSDRFFAERPEGSVSTLKIQRTQQEDSAVYLCASSLGSFTDGYTFGSGTRLTVV.